This is a list of T cell receptor beta chains from one sample in a study of T cell changes during pregnancy in multiple sclerosis. Some clones are missing from TCRdb's copy, which holds only in-frame ones; the method was immunoSEQ multiplex PCR. The table includes tens of thousands of clones, about 88% detected once. Specimen: CD8+ T cells from peripheral blood mononuclear cells, collected before pregnancy. These receptors were obtained from a female donor with multiple sclerosis, enrolled in a pregnancy study. CDR3s include the opening cysteine and the closing phenylalanine or tryptophan. Fields, in order: CDR3 protein, V gene, clone size, J gene. Rows give clone size only sometimes, using once, few, many, or a class for an expanded clone.

CDR3aa: CASSFLRLAGSTDTQYF; v_gene: TRBV27; abundance: .; j_gene: TRBJ2-3
CDR3aa: CASSLGPGGSYEQYF; v_gene: TRBV5-5; abundance: few; j_gene: TRBJ2-7
CDR3aa: CASSPGSTGVGYTF; v_gene: TRBV5-6; abundance: .; j_gene: TRBJ1-2
CDR3aa: CASSQGGRGKFF; v_gene: TRBV14; abundance: .; j_gene: TRBJ2-1
CDR3aa: CASSEGVSYEQYF; v_gene: TRBV9; abundance: .; j_gene: TRBJ2-7
CDR3aa: CASSGNDGHHNEQFF; v_gene: TRBV5-4; abundance: .; j_gene: TRBJ2-1
CDR3aa: CASSVGDRAGTEAFF; v_gene: TRBV9; abundance: .; j_gene: TRBJ1-1
CDR3aa: CASMMSSSYEQYF; v_gene: TRBV2; abundance: .; j_gene: TRBJ2-7
CDR3aa: CASIRTGSFPEAFF; v_gene: TRBV7-9; abundance: .; j_gene: TRBJ1-1
CDR3aa: CASSSGTGYHEQYF; v_gene: TRBV27; abundance: .; j_gene: TRBJ2-7
CDR3aa: CASGLVGDRDTEAFF; v_gene: TRBV6-6; abundance: .; j_gene: TRBJ1-1
CDR3aa: CASSVKGIDYGYTF; v_gene: TRBV9; abundance: .; j_gene: TRBJ1-2
CDR3aa: CASSQHGQGARGTEAFF; v_gene: TRBV4-3; abundance: .; j_gene: TRBJ1-1
CDR3aa: CAWSVRVSGGLRETQYF; v_gene: TRBV30; abundance: .; j_gene: TRBJ2-5
CDR3aa: CASSRGDSGGQYF; v_gene: TRBV9; abundance: .; j_gene: TRBJ2-3
CDR3aa: CASSPVGQGRTEAFF; v_gene: TRBV7-8; abundance: .; j_gene: TRBJ1-1
CDR3aa: CASSAQGLAGEYEQYF; v_gene: TRBV9; abundance: once; j_gene: TRBJ2-7
CDR3aa: CASSPRGGEQYF; v_gene: TRBV19; abundance: .; j_gene: TRBJ2-7
CDR3aa: CASSSRESNEKLFF; v_gene: TRBV13; abundance: .; j_gene: TRBJ1-4
CDR3aa: CAISDRGGTEAFF; v_gene: TRBV10-3; abundance: .; j_gene: TRBJ1-1
CDR3aa: CASSGDNATNEKLFF; v_gene: TRBV9; abundance: .; j_gene: TRBJ1-4
CDR3aa: CASSGDTAYSPLHF; v_gene: TRBV6-1; abundance: .; j_gene: TRBJ1-6
CDR3aa: CASSLSMGRRDTQYF; v_gene: TRBV7-9; abundance: .; j_gene: TRBJ2-3
CDR3aa: CASSLGGGTGKLFF; v_gene: TRBV11-2; abundance: once; j_gene: TRBJ1-4
CDR3aa: CASNTGLPTDTQYF; v_gene: TRBV9; abundance: .; j_gene: TRBJ2-3
CDR3aa: CASSLTSTLGAGELFF; v_gene: TRBV27; abundance: .; j_gene: TRBJ2-2
CDR3aa: CASAQGNAYNEQFF; v_gene: TRBV6-5; abundance: .; j_gene: TRBJ2-1
CDR3aa: CASSSGQGPYGYTF; v_gene: TRBV27; abundance: .; j_gene: TRBJ1-2
CDR3aa: CASSPGGETEAFF; v_gene: TRBV7-3; abundance: .; j_gene: TRBJ1-1
CDR3aa: CSAPGGNTEAFF; v_gene: TRBV29-1; abundance: .; j_gene: TRBJ1-1
CDR3aa: CASSLARSNEKLFF; v_gene: TRBV5-5; abundance: .; j_gene: TRBJ1-4
CDR3aa: CASSTGGTDTQYF; v_gene: TRBV6-5; abundance: once; j_gene: TRBJ2-3
CDR3aa: CASSLNSLAGINEQFF; v_gene: TRBV9; abundance: .; j_gene: TRBJ2-1
CDR3aa: CASSFLSDTQYF; v_gene: TRBV5-5; abundance: .; j_gene: TRBJ2-3